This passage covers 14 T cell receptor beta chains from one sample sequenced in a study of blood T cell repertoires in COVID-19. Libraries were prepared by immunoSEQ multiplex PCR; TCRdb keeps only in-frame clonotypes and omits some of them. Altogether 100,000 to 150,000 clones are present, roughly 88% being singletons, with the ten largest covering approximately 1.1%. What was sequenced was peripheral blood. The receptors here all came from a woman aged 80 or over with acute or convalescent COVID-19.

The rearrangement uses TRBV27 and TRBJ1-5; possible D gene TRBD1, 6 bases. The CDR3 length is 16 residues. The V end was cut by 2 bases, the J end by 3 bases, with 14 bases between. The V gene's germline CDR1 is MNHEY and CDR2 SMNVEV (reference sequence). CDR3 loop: CASSLTGFADNQPQHF. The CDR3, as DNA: TGTGCCAGCAGTTTAACAGGGTTCGCAGACAATCAGCCCCAGCATTTT.

The CDR3 loop is CSVGIAGVIDTQYF. The CDR3 DNA follows: TGCAGCGTGGGGATAGCGGGAGTGATAGATACGCAGTATTTT. This chain uses TRBV29-1 with TRBJ2-3; TRBD2 aligns across 9 bases. The junction had 9 bases not matched to a gene; V was cut back by 6 bases and J by 5 bases. This CDR3 has 14 amino acids. The germline V gene has CDR1 SQVTM and CDR2 ANQGSEA.

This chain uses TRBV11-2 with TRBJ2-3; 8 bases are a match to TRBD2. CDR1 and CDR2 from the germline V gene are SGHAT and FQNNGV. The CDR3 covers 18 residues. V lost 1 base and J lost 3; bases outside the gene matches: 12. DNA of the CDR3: TGTGCCAGCAGCTTAGTATTATTAGCGGGAATCGGTACAGATACGCAGTATTTT. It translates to CASSLVLLAGIGTDTQYF. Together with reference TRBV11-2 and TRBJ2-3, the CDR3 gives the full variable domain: EAGVAQSPRYKIIEKRQSVAFWCNPISGHATLYWYQQILGQGPKLLIQFQNNGVVDDSQLPKDRFSAERLKGVDSTLKIQPAKLEDSAVYLCASSLVLLAGIGTDTQYFGPGTRLTVL.

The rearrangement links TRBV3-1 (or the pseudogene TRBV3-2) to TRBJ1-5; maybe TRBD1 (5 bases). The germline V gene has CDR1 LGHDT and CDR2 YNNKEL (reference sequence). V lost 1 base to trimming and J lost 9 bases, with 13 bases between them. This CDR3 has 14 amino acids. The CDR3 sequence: CASSQGGFTPPQHF. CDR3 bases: TGTGCCAGCAGCCAAGGGGGCTTTACGCCGCCCCAGCATTTT.

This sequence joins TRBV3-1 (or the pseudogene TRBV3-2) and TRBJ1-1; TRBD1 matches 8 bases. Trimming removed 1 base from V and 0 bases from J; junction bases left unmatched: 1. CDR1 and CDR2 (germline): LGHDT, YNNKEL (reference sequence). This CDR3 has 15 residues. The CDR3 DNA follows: TGTGCCAGCAGCCAAGGGGACAGGATGAACACTGAAGCTTTCTTT. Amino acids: CASSQGDRMNTEAFF.

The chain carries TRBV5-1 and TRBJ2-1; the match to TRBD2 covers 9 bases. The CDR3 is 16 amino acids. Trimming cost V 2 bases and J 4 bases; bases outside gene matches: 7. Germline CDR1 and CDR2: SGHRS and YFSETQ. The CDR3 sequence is CASSFMASGTYNEQFF. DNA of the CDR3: TGCGCCAGCAGCTTTATGGCTAGCGGGACGTACAATGAGCAGTTCTTC.

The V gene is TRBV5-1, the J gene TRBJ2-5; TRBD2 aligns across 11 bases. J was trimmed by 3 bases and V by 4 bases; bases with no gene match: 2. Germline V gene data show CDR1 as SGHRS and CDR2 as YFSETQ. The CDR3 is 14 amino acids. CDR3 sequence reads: CASSPLAGEETQYF. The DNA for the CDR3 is TGCGCCAGCAGCCCACTAGCGGGGGAAGAGACCCAGTACTTC.

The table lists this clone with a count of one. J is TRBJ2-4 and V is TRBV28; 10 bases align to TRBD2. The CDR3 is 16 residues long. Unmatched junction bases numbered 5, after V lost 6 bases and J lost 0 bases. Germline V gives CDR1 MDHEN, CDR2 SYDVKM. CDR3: CASRRLAGVAKNIQYF. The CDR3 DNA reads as TGTGCCAGCAGGCGACTAGCGGGTGTAGCCAAAAACATTCAGTACTTC. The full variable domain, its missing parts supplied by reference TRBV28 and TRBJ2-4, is DVKVTQSSRYLVKRTGEKVFLECVQDMDHENMFWYRQDPGLGLRLIYFSYDVKMKEKGDIPEGYSVSREKKERFSLILESASTNQTSMYLCASRRLAGVAKNIQYFGAGTRLSVL.

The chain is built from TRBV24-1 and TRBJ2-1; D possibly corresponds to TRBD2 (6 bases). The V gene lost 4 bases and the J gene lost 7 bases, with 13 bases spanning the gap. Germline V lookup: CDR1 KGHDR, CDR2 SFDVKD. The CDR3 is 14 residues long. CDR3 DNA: TGTGCCACCAGTGACTTGGGACTTACAAATGAGCAGTTCTTC. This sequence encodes CATSDLGLTNEQFF.

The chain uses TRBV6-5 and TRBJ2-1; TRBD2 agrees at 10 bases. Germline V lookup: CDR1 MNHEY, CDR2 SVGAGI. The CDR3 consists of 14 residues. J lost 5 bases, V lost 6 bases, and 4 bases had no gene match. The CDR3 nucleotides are TGTGCCAGCAGACTAGCGGGAAGGAACAATGAGCAGTTCTTC. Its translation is CASRLAGRNNEQFF.

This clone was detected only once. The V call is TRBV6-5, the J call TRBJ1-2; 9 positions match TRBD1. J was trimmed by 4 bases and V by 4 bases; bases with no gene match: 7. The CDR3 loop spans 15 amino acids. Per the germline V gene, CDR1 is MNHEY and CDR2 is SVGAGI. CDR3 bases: TGTGCCAGCAGTTGGGACAGGGAGTTTGCCTATGGCTACACCTTC. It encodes CASSWDREFAYGYTF.

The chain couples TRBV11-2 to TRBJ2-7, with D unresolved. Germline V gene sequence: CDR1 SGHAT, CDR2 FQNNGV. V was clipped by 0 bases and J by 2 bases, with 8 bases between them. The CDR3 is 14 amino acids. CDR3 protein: CASSLEQLTYEQYF. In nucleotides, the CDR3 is TGTGCCAGCAGCTTAGAGCAGTTGACCTACGAGCAGTACTTC.

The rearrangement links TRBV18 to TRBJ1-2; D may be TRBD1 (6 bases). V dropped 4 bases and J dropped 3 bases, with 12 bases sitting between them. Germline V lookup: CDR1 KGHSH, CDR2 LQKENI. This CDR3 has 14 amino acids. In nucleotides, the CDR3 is TGTGCCAGCTCACTTAGGGGGAAGCACTATGGCTACACCTTC. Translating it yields CASSLRGKHYGYTF.

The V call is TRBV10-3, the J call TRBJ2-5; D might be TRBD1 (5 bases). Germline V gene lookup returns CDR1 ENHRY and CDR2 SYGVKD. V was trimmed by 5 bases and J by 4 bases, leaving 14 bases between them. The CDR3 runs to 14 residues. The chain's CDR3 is CAISSSATGETQYF. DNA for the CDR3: TGTGCCATCAGTTCCAGCGCAACAGGAGAGACCCAGTACTTC.